This TCR beta chain was recovered during a study of identical twins. The study's findings and limits: Invariant cells of the MAIT and iNKT types might have partly distorted the zero-insertion analyses.

The CDR3 is 16 amino acids. Per the germline V gene, CDR1 is SQVTM and CDR2 is ANQGSEA. V lost 2 bases and J 4 bases, leaving 19 bases between the germline ends. This clonotype was seen a few times. As yet, its antigen is unknown. Each CDR3 protein gets one entry after TCRdb re-called the 5' RACE reads with MiXCR. The sample consists of about 340,000 distinct CDR3 sequences, about 12% of them appearing once. The data also belong to a second study, concerning yellow fever vaccine responses in identical twins.

Sequences were obtained from CD8+ T cells sorted from blood. This chain uses TRBV29-1 with TRBJ2-3, with D possibly TRBD1 on 7 matching bases. This TCR came from a woman aged 18-35 years in good health. CDR3 bases: TGCAGCGTTGAAACCCCGACAGGGAGGAGGGCAGATACGCAGTATTTT. It codes for CSVETPTGRRADTQYF.